Presented here are 17 T cell receptor beta chains from one specimen sequenced in a study of T cells in Graves' hyperthyroidism and ophthalmopathy. Authors of the study amplified TCR beta CDR3 regions from RNA transcripts. An initial round of RT-PCR targeting the TCR CDR3 relied on the HTBI primer set. TCRdb re-derived calls from the multiplex PCR reads in MiXCR, one entry per CDR3 protein. The sample lists over 350,000 distinct CDR3 sequences; about 15% were seen once. What was sequenced was blood. Source of these receptors: a young man with Graves' ophthalmopathy.

This clonotype was counted many times. This chain uses TRBV30 with TRBJ1-1; unclear D gene. Germline V gives CDR1 GTSNPN, CDR2 SVGIG (reference sequence). This CDR3 is 14 amino acids long. V was trimmed by 5 bases and J by 0 bases, leaving 13 bases between them. CDR3 nucleotides: TGTGCCTGGGCTCGGAAGCCCATGAACACTGAAGCTTTCTTT. Translating gives CAWARKPMNTEAFF.

V and J are TRBV12-3 or TRBV12-4 and TRBJ2-1; D might be TRBD1 or TRBD2, each matching 6 bases. Deletions cut 11 bases from V and 9 bases from J, with 23 bases between. CDR3 size: 14 residues. The CDR3 sequence: CAGTLRGGNGEQFF. The CDR3 DNA sequence: TGTGCCGGCACCCTCAGGGGAGGTAACGGTGAGCAGTTCTTC.

The rearrangement links TRBV19 to TRBJ2-5; 11 positions agree with TRBD1. Germline CDR1 and CDR2: LNHDA and SQIVND (reference sequence). J lost 5 bases, V lost 3 bases, and 2 bases had no gene match. The CDR3 sequence is 14 residues long. CDR3 sequence (DNA): TGTGCCAGTAGTATGGGACAGGGGGTGGAGACCCAGTACTTC. The encoded protein is CASSMGQGVETQYF.

This clonotype was counted ten times or more. The rearrangement links TRBV3-1 to TRBJ2-7; 7 bases line up with TRBD1. Germline lookup yields CDR1 LGHDT and CDR2 YNNKEL (reference sequence). V was pared by 6 bases and J by 5 bases, with 7 bases of the junction left unmatched. The length of the CDR3 is 13 residues. CDR3 coding DNA: TGTGCCAGCAGAACGACAGGGCGGGACGAGCAGTACTTC. It is translated as CASRTTGRDEQYF.

This clonotype has more than one count but fewer than ten. The chain has TRBV7-9 and TRBJ1-1; 7 nucleotides align to TRBD1. The length of the CDR3 is 13 residues. Per germline, CDR1 SEHNR and CDR2 FQNEAQ (reference sequence). V lost 3 bases, J lost 6 bases, and 4 bases stayed unmatched. CDR3 amino acids: CASSFDRAPEAFF. The CDR3 bases are TGTGCCAGCAGCTTCGACAGGGCCCCTGAAGCTTTCTTT.

The chain has TRBV7-9 and TRBJ1-6; D unclear. V lost 1 base and J 15 bases, leaving 10 bases between the germline ends. The V gene's germline CDR1 is SEHNR and CDR2 FQNEAQ (reference sequence). The CDR3 has 12 residues. This CDR3 reads CASSLENGHLHF. The DNA of the CDR3 is TGTGCCAGCAGCTTAGAAAACGGTCACCTCCACTTT.

This clonotype was detected ten times or more. The chain uses TRBV27 and TRBJ2-1; D may match TRBD1 or TRBD2 (5 bases each). This CDR3 is 18 amino acids long. CDR1 is MNHEY and CDR2 is SMNVEV in the germline V gene (reference sequence). Deletions cut 2 bases from V and 0 bases from J, with 17 bases between. The CDR3 protein is CASSLLQPGTGSYNEQFF. CDR3 DNA sequence: TGTGCCAGCAGTTTACTACAACCCGGGACGGGCTCCTACAATGAGCAGTTCTTC.

A few counts support this clonotype. The J gene is TRBJ2-2, the V gene TRBV5-4, with D unresolved. This CDR3 has 16 amino acids. Germline CDR1 is SGHNT and CDR2 is YYREEE (reference sequence). Trimming pared 0 bases from V and 0 bases from J, leaving 9 bases between. The CDR3 DNA follows: TGTGCCAGCAGCTTGGAGGGAAATACGAACACCGGGGAGCTGTTTTTT. This sequence encodes CASSLEGNTNTGELFF.

This clonotype was recorded at least ten times. The CDR3 coding sequence is TGCAGCACGAGCGGGGGCCTGGGGGCTGAAGCTTTCTTT. It translates to CSTSGGLGAEAFF. The genes are TRBV20-1 and TRBJ1-1, with a possible D match to TRBD1 (6 bases). The length of the CDR3 is 13 residues. Per the germline V gene, CDR1 is DFQATT and CDR2 is SNEGSKA (reference sequence).

This clonotype was observed a handful of times. This chain uses TRBV30 with TRBJ1-6; D is unresolved. Deletions cut 4 bases from V and 4 bases from J, with 11 bases between. Germline assignment: CDR1 GTSNPN and CDR2 SVGIG (reference sequence). The CDR3 is 14 amino acids. The CDR3, as DNA: TGTGCCTGGAATAATGACGGGTATAATTCACCCCTCCACTTT. Encoded protein: CAWNNDGYNSPLHF. The full variable domain, with the rest looked up from reference TRBV30 and TRBJ1-6, is SQTIHQWPATLVQPVGSPLSLECTVEGTSNPNLYWYRQAAGRGLQLLFYSVGIGQISSEVPQNLSASRPQDRQFILSSKKLLLSDSGFYLCAWNNDGYNSPLHFGNGTRLTVT.

The chain joins TRBV11-2 to TRBJ2-1; perhaps TRBD2 as D (5 bases). V lost 4 bases and J 7 bases, leaving 14 bases between the germline ends. The CDR3 is made up of 14 amino acids. CDR1 SGHAT and CDR2 FQNNGV come from the germline V gene. The CDR3 reads CASSSPARENEQFF. In DNA, the CDR3 is TGTGCCAGCAGCTCCCCAGCGAGGGAGAATGAGCAGTTCTTC.

This clonotype was seen ten or more times. The chain carries TRBV5-1 and TRBJ2-1; possible D gene TRBD1, 6 bases. The ends were cut back, 5 bases at V and 5 bases at J, with 14 bases in the middle. Germline lookup yields CDR1 SGHRS and CDR2 YFSETQ. CDR3 length equals 14 residues. The CDR3 sequence is CASSSGTYDNEQFF. CDR3 coding DNA: TGCGCCAGCAGTTCCGGGACATACGACAATGAGCAGTTCTTC.

As concerns this clonotype: Here the CDR3 omits its conserved ending phenylalanine or tryptophan, so a read error is the likely source. This chain uses TRBV12-3 or TRBV12-4 with TRBJ2-2; 9 bases agree with TRBD2. The CDR3 sequence is 15 residues long. With V trimmed by 3 bases and J by 1 base, 0 bases remained unmatched. The CDR3 nucleotides are TGTGCCAGCAGTTTGACTAGCGGGAACACCGGGGAGCTGTTTTTA. This gives the protein CASSLTSGNTGELFL.

This clonotype has just a few counts. CDR3 protein: CASSVRTSDMSGELFF. The CDR3 region has the DNA TGCGCCAGCAGCGTCCGGACTAGTGATATGTCCGGGGAGCTGTTTTTT. V and J are TRBV5-1 and TRBJ2-2, with 7 positions matching TRBD2. Germline CDR1 and CDR2: SGHRS and YFSETQ. After removal of 4 bases from V and 6 bases from J, the junction contained 12 bases not matched to a gene. The CDR3 loop spans 16 amino acids.

The rearrangement uses TRBV5-1 and TRBJ2-2; 8 bases align to TRBD1. With V trimmed by 4 bases and J by 4 bases, 6 bases remained unmatched. Germline V CDR1 and CDR2: SGHRS, YFSETQ. This CDR3 has 15 residues. DNA for the CDR3: TGCGCCAGCAGCGGGCGGGGACAGGTCACCGGGGAGCTGTTTTTT. Protein: CASSGRGQVTGELFF.

At least ten counts were recorded for this clonotype. J is TRBJ2-5 and V is TRBV6-1, with TRBD2 matching over 13 bases. Germline trimming cut 4 bases from V and 4 bases from J; bases unmatched to any gene: 9. There are 17 residues in the CDR3. Per the germline V gene, CDR1 is MNHNS and CDR2 is SASEGT. CDR3 sequence reads: CASSATSGRGSGETQYF. For the CDR3, the DNA is TGTGCCAGCAGTGCCACTAGCGGGAGGGGATCGGGAGAGACCCAGTACTTC.

This clonotype was seen at least ten times. The V gene is TRBV6-1, the J gene TRBJ2-7; D call uncertain. The CDR3 spans 13 residues. Germline V CDR1 and CDR2: MNHNS, SASEGT. The V gene lost 6 bases and the J gene lost 0 bases, with 9 bases spanning the gap. In nucleotides, the CDR3 is TGTGCCAGCAGGTTCGAAGGCTCCTACGAGCAGTACTTC. Translating gives CASRFEGSYEQYF.